The sequence of this TCR beta chain was determined in a study of T-cell memory formation after mild COVID-19. Whole-study context: The TCR clusters were mostly specific to one donor. Notes on the study in general: The authors left the SARS-CoV-2 specificity of second-wave clones peaking on day 37 unconfirmed. CD4+ contracting clones lay mainly in CM and EM, CD8+ ones in EMRA. That cross-reactive memory joined was suggested by some responding clones appearing in pre-infection memory.

TCRdb independently ran MiXCR on the 5' RACE reads; one entry per CDR3 protein. The table shows about 360,000 distinct CDR3 sequences, with 13% to 15% occurring only once. The germline gives CDR1 DFQATT, CDR2 SNEGSKA (reference sequence). The CDR3 totals 10 residues. Deletions cut 4 bases from V and 3 bases from J, with 3 bases between. About this clonotype: Its antigen is unidentified.

The sample was PBMCs or a T cell subset sorted from them (not recorded which). This clonotype was sampled from a man aged 18 to 30 who had mild COVID-19 (a few samples of this study predate the infection). Cell type and time point are not known. The V and J genes are TRBV20-1 and TRBJ2-5; D is uncertain. CDR3 DNA: TGCAGTGCTATAAAAGAGACCCAGTACTTC. Protein sequence: CSAIKETQYF.